This TCR beta chain comes out of a study of cytomegalovirus exposure and HLA in healthy donors. Study-wide background: The approximately 670 first-cohort repertoires and the 110 or so validation repertoires shared the same platform, a later analysis reported.

Study outcomes and limitations: In the 95 to 150 validation repertoires, 94% of cluster scores exceeded 0, per a later analysis. The study listed some 160 cytomegalovirus-associated TCR beta chains.

Using immunoSEQ multiplex PCR, the repertoire was profiled, and TCRdb retains in-frame clones only, with some absent. The table includes about 95,000 clones, 85% detected once. A remark on this clone: Its antigen is as yet unknown.

The receptor was derived from a man in his late teens or twenties in good health and CMV-seropositive. The sample consisted of PBMCs.

As DNA, the CDR3 is TGTGCCAGCAGAGGAAAACAGGGAAGAGGCACTGAAGCTTTCTTT. It yields the protein CASRGKQGRGTEAFF. The gene calls are TRBV11-2 and TRBJ1-1; a possible D gene is TRBD1 (6 bases). The CDR3 loop spans 15 amino acids. V lost 6 bases and J lost 4, with 18 bases in between. In germline, CDR1 is SGHAT, CDR2 FQNNGV.